Given below is one TCR beta chain in context. Its target is unknown. This record comes from a study of long-term antiretroviral therapy in people with HIV. Study summary: Sampling started about a decade before the 2015 immediate-ART recommendation. The study, taken as a whole, reports: Although diversity increased after ART, it remained lower than in transplant donor controls. Someone took the blood between the mid-2000s and the late 2010s, maybe while older ART regimens were in use.

Every donor contributed at least one pre-ART and at least two post-ART PBMC samples. Survey-level immunoSEQ v3.0 assays were run. Produced via immunoSEQ multiplex PCR; TCRdb's table is partial and in-frame only. The sample includes about 33,000 clones, roughly 95% of them seen just once. The TCR comes from a man under 40 with HIV. Here the sequenced sample was unsorted PBMCs, taken 6.5 to 6.6 years after starting antiretroviral therapy.

The CDR3 sequence: CASSYDPGAETQYF. The CDR3 nucleotides read TGTGCCAGCAGTTACGATCCCGGAGCGGAGACCCAGTACTTC. J is TRBJ2-5 and V is TRBV6-6, with D uncertain. CDR1 and CDR2 (germline): MNHNY, SVGAGI (reference sequence). The CDR3 contains 14 residues. V was cut by 2 bases and J by 5 bases, with 12 bases left in between.